The T cell receptor (beta chain) described here comes from a study of blood T cell repertoires in COVID-19. About the research overall: The study drew acute and convalescent COVID-19 samples from the United States, Italy and Spain. T cells, B-cell-depleted T cells, or PBMCs supplied cDNA or gDNA.

Per the authors' pipeline: The assay estimated nucleated cells by amplifying reference gene primers. Repertoires were generated with immunoSEQ multiplex PCR, while TCRdb's copy carries only in-frame clones and drops some. V and J calls and clone size follow that table, whereas D and trimming were derived from the DNA. Seen here are about 60,000 clones, roughly 90% observed once, and the top ten hold over 9.5%. Per germline, CDR1 ENHRY and CDR2 SYGVKD. The CDR3 runs 16 residues. Between the trimmed V and J ends, which lost 2 bases and 7 bases, there was a span of 15 bases. The TCR comes from a human donor with acute or convalescent COVID-19. The donor label of this sample is uncertain. The chain uses TRBV10-3 and TRBJ1-6; no clear D. The specimen was peripheral blood. The CDR3, as DNA: TGTGCCATCAGTGAGGACTTGGCGCTCGGGAATTCACCCCTCCACTTT. This translates into CAISEDLALGNSPLHF.